This T cell receptor beta chain was obtained from a study of T cell responses to AZD1222 COVID-19 vaccine. The data were produced by immunoSEQ multiplex PCR, yet TCRdb's version contains in-frame clones alone and is incomplete. The table includes 120,000 or so clones, over 75% detected once. This clone occurred once. The clonotype originates from an adult in good health. Sequences were derived from peripheral blood, sampled on day 0 of AZD1222 vaccination.

The CDR3 here is CASSLKAYEQYF. The CDR3 DNA reads as TGTGCCAGCAGTTTAAAGGCCTACGAGCAGTACTTC. The chain links TRBV28 to TRBJ2-7; no definite D call. CDR3 length: 12 amino acids. V dropped 2 bases and J dropped 2 bases, with 4 bases sitting between them. CDR1 is MDHEN and CDR2 is SYDVKM in the germline V gene.